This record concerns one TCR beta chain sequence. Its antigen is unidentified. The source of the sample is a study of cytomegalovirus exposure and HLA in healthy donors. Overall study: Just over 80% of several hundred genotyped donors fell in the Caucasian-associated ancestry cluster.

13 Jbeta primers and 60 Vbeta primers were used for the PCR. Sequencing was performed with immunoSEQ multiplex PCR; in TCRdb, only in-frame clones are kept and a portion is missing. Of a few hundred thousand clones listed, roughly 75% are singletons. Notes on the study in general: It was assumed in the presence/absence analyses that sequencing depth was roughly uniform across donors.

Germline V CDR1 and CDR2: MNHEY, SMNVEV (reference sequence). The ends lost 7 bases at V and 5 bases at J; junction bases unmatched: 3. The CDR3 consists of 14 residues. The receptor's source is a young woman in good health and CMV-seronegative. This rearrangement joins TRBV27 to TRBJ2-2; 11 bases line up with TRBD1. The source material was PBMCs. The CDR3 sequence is CASTWDRGTGELFF. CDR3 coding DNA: TGTGCCAGCACTTGGGACAGGGGGACCGGGGAGCTGTTTTTT.